Detailed here is one T cell receptor beta chain. The sample is drawn from a study of blood T cell repertoires in COVID-19. Only in-frame clones appear in the TCRdb table, and some are missing; sequencing was by immunoSEQ multiplex PCR. The repertoire holds about 83,000 clones, with around nine tenths as singletons. With 4 bases removed from V and 7 bases from J, the gap between germline ends came to 14 bases. Germline-derived CDR1 and CDR2 are MNHGY and SVAAGI. This CDR3 is 13 amino acids long. The chain carries TRBV6-9 and TRBJ2-7; D perhaps matches TRBD2 (6 bases). Sequencing was done on a sample of peripheral blood. The sequence was obtained from a man of 80 years or more with active or convalescent COVID-19. The DNA for the CDR3 is TGTGCCAGCAGTTCCCCCACGGGGAGGGAGCAGTACGTC. This encodes CASSSPTGREQYV.